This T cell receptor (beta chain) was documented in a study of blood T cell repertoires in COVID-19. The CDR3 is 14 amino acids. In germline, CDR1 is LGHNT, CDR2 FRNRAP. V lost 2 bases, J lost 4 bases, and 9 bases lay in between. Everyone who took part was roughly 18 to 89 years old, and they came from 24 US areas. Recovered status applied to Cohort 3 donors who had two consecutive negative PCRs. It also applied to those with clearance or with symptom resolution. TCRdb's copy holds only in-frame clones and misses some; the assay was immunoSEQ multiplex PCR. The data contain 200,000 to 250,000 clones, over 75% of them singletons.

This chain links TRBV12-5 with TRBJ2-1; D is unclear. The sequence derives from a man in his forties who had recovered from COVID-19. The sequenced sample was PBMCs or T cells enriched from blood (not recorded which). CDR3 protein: CASGLNLIYNEQFF. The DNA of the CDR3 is TGTGCTAGTGGTTTGAACCTAATTTACAATGAGCAGTTCTTC.